This TCR beta chain was documented in a study of CD4 T cells in relation to SARS-CoV-2 and coronaviruses. Study details: Controls used an HIV-1 Nef peptide pool or no peptide.

On this clone: Antigen: not known.

CD4+ T cells from unexposed donors were obtained before the COVID-19 pandemic (2011-2018). The cells were cultured for around ten days before CD4+ T cells were isolated. This CDR3 comprises 18 residues. Looked up from germline, CDR1 is SGHVS and CDR2 is FQNEAQ. V lost 2 bases, J lost 0 bases, and 17 bases lay in between. Findings and limits, study-wide: About 64% of donors had memory CD4+ clonotypes crossrecognizing SARS-CoV-2 and common cold coronavirus spike. This crossreactivity analysis covered spike protein alone, no other viral proteins.

The assay was immunoSEQ multiplex PCR, and TCRdb's table has in-frame clones only and misses some. The data show more than 20,000 clones, about 80% seen once. Sequencing was carried out using CD4+ T cells from PBMCs, cultured in vitro. The chain couples TRBV7-8 to TRBJ1-5, with D possibly TRBD1 on 6 matching bases. This sequence originates from a human donor in good health. The DNA of the CDR3 is TGTGCCAGCAGCTTAATCTCGGCTGGGGGCCCTAGCAATCAGCCCCAGCATTTT. This codes for CASSLISAGGPSNQPQHF.